This TCR beta chain was sequenced during a study of blood T cell repertoires in COVID-19. Study at large: The United States, Italy and Spain supplied acute and convalescent COVID-19 samples. PBMCs, B-cell-depleted T cells, or T cells provided the cDNA or gDNA that made up the material.

In the authors' workflow: Reference gene primers were amplified, and this amplification served to estimate nucleated cell counts. Sequencing was performed with immunoSEQ multiplex PCR; in TCRdb, only in-frame clones are kept and a portion is missing. V and J calls and clone size are copied from that table; D and trimming were computed from the DNA. The sample consists of roughly 90,000 clones, 89% of them appearing once. Germline V gives CDR1 SGDLS, CDR2 YYNGEE. CDR3 length equals 13 residues. V dropped 6 bases and J dropped 5; count of bases not matched to a gene: 6. The sequence was collected from an elderly woman with active COVID-19. This sequence joins TRBV9 and TRBJ2-3; 7 bases map to TRBD2. Source material: peripheral blood. Here the CDR3 DNA reads TGTGCCAGCACTACTAGCGTTGGAGATACGCAGTATTTT. Its protein product is CASTTSVGDTQYF.